A single sample is the source of the 17 T cell receptor beta chains below, sequenced in a study of T cell responses to AZD1222 COVID-19 vaccine. Some clones are missing from TCRdb's copy, which holds only in-frame ones; the method was immunoSEQ multiplex PCR. The profile shows about 110,000 clones, 91% of them singletons. This specimen was peripheral blood, taken on day 0 of AZD1222 vaccination. Receptor source: an adult in good health.

This chain links TRBV27 with TRBJ2-7; TRBD2 matches at 8 bases. The germline CDR1 and CDR2 sequences are MNHEY and SMNVEV (reference sequence). The V gene end was trimmed by 3 bases and the J gene end by 7 bases; junction bases not matched to a gene: 17. The CDR3 runs to 17 residues. The CDR3 reads CASSFISPSGGVWEQYF. The CDR3, as DNA: TGTGCCAGCAGTTTCATCTCCCCTTCGGGGGGGGTATGGGAGCAGTACTTC.

The chain carries TRBV12-3 or TRBV12-4 and TRBJ1-1, with no clear D. Trimming stripped 2 bases from V and 6 bases from J, with 4 bases between. CDR3 length equals 11 residues. The CDR3 DNA sequence: TGTGCCAGCAGTTTAAAAGCTGAAGCTTTCTTT. Amino acids: CASSLKAEAFF.

The chain couples TRBV24-1 to TRBJ2-3; 9 positions agree with TRBD2. The ends lost 5 bases at V and 0 bases at J; junction bases unmatched: 5. The germline CDR1 and CDR2 sequences are KGHDR and SFDVKD. This CDR3 region has 16 residues. CDR3 sequence (DNA): TGTGCCACCAGTGGCACTAGCGGGTCTAGCACAGATACGCAGTATTTT. Encoded protein: CATSGTSGSSTDTQYF.

J is TRBJ1-4 and V is TRBV6-5; no clear D gene. CDR1 and CDR2 (germline): MNHEY, SVGAGI. This CDR3 has 12 residues. Trimming cost V 6 bases and J 13 bases, with 15 bases left between them. The CDR3 sequence: CASRAMIGRLFF. Here the CDR3 DNA reads TGTGCCAGCAGGGCAATGATAGGGAGACTGTTTTTT.

The chain recombines TRBV11-3 with TRBJ2-5; 10 bases match TRBD1. Germline CDR1 reads SGHNT; CDR2 reads YENEEA. The CDR3 is 15 amino acids. J lost 6 bases, V lost 6 bases, and 10 bases had no gene match. CDR3 bases: TGTGCCAGCAGTACCTCGACAGGGGGCCCCAAGACCCAGTACTTC. It yields the protein CASSTSTGGPKTQYF. The variable domain in full, with the rest retrieved from reference TRBV11-3 and TRBJ2-5, is EAGVVQSPRYKIIEKKQPVAFWCNPISGHNTLYWYLQNLGQGPELLIRYENEEAVDDSQLPKDRFSAERLKGVDSTLKIQPAELGDSAVYLCASSTSTGGPKTQYFGPGTRLLVL.

The chain combines TRBV20-1 with TRBJ2-7; D is uncertain. Trimming removed 3 bases at V and 3 bases at J, with 18 bases between. This CDR3 contains 15 residues. Germline CDR1 and CDR2: DFQATT and SNEGSKA (reference sequence). The CDR3 spells CSASPRLDRIYEQYF. The CDR3 DNA reads as TGCAGTGCTAGTCCCAGGCTCGATAGGATCTACGAGCAGTACTTC.

The V call is TRBV15, the J call TRBJ2-1; 7 positions agree with TRBD2. CDR1 is LNHNV and CDR2 is YYDKDF in the germline V gene (reference sequence). CDR3 length: 15 residues. V lost 2 bases, J lost 7 bases, and 8 bases stayed unmatched. Here the CDR3 DNA reads TGTGCCACCAGCAGATCGGGATCGGGGGGAAATGAGCAGTTCTTC. This codes for CATSRSGSGGNEQFF.

The chain uses TRBV4-3 and TRBJ1-2, with TRBD1 as a possible D gene (5 bases). This CDR3 contains 15 residues. The germline V gene encodes CDR1 LGHNA and CDR2 YSLEER. Trimming left V 3 bases short and J 4 bases short, with 15 bases between. Written as DNA, the CDR3 is TGCGCCAGCAGCCAGGACGAAAGACAGACCTATGGCTACACCTTC. This sequence encodes CASSQDERQTYGYTF.

This clone showed up just once. The chain has TRBV7-3 and TRBJ2-5; 11 nucleotides align to TRBD1. V dropped 0 bases and J dropped 1; count of bases not matched to a gene: 16. Germline CDR1 reads SGHTA; CDR2 reads FQGTGA. CDR3 length equals 21 residues. The CDR3 region has the DNA TGTGCCAGCAGCTTAACTGGAACCGGGACAGGGGGATCGTGGGGCCAAGAGACCCAGTACTTC. As protein: CASSLTGTGTGGSWGQETQYF.

This clone has only one observation. The rearrangement joins TRBV18 to TRBJ1-1; 7 bases are a match to TRBD1. Losses at the gene ends were 4 bases for V and 2 bases for J; bases not matched to a gene: 1. Germline V gene sequence: CDR1 KGHSH, CDR2 LQKENI. The CDR3 is 13 amino acids. CDR3 in amino acids: CASSRDSNTEAFF. CDR3 nucleotides: TGTGCCAGCTCACGGGACAGCAACACTGAAGCTTTCTTT.

The CDR3, as DNA: TGCGCCAGCAGCTTGGGCAGGGGGAATGAGCAGTTCTTC. It codes for CASSLGRGNEQFF. The gene calls are TRBV5-1 and TRBJ2-1, with 7 bases that match TRBD1. Germline V lookup: CDR1 SGHRS, CDR2 YFSETQ. The CDR3 consists of 13 residues. V was clipped by 0 bases and J by 7 bases; unmatched bases: 1.

This clone showed up just once. V gene TRBV13 combines with J gene TRBJ2-5; either TRBD1 or TRBD2 may supply D (5 bases each). This CDR3 has 13 amino acids. Trimming pared 3 bases from V and 5 bases from J, leaving 10 bases between. Germline V gives CDR1 PRHDT, CDR2 FYEKMQ (reference sequence). The CDR3 here is CASSFSEGETQYF. DNA for the CDR3: TGTGCCAGCAGCTTTTCAGAGGGGGAGACCCAGTACTTC. Complete variable domain (other parts from reference TRBV13 and TRBJ2-5): AAGVIQSPRHLIKEKRETATLKCYPIPRHDTVYWYQQGPGQDPQFLISFYEKMQSDKGSIPDRFSAQQFSDYHSELNMSSLELGDSALYFCASSFSEGETQYFGPGTRLLVL.

The chain combines TRBV30 with TRBJ2-2; D gene uncertain. Germline lookup yields CDR1 GTSNPN and CDR2 SVGIG (reference sequence). V was shortened by 1 base and J by 0 bases, with 15 bases between the two germline ends. This CDR3 contains 17 residues. The CDR3 sequence is CAWSAELSTSNTGELFF. Written as DNA, the CDR3 is TGTGCCTGGAGTGCGGAACTCTCAACTTCGAACACCGGGGAGCTGTTTTTT. The full variable domain, in which reference TRBV30 and TRBJ2-2 provide the parts outside the CDR3, is SQTIHQWPATLVQPVGSPLSLECTVEGTSNPNLYWYRQAAGRGLQLLFYSVGIGQISSEVPQNLSASRPQDRQFILSSKKLLLSDSGFYLCAWSAELSTSNTGELFFGEGSRLTVL.

V and J are TRBV7-2 and TRBJ2-6; 8 nucleotides agree with TRBD1. From germline, CDR1 is SGHTA and CDR2 FQGNSA. Trimming took 5 bases from V and 4 from J; bases not matched to a gene: 7. CDR3 length: 16 residues. Here the CDR3 DNA reads TGTGCCAGCAGCCTACAGGGGGTGTCGGGGGCCAACGTCCTGACTTTC. This sequence encodes CASSLQGVSGANVLTF.

The rearrangement joins TRBV6-5 to TRBJ1-3; D not resolved. Trimming took 8 bases from V and 0 from J, leaving 14 bases between them. The CDR3 is 15 residues long. Germline values: CDR1 MNHEY, CDR2 SVGAGI. Here the CDR3 reads CASEEGLNSGNTIYF. As DNA, the CDR3 is TGTGCCAGCGAGGAAGGACTGAACTCTGGAAACACCATATATTTT.

This sequence joins TRBV2 and TRBJ1-2, with D hard to call. The CDR3 sequence is 13 residues long. CDR1 and CDR2 (germline): SNHLY, FYNNEI. The V and J ends lost 2 bases and 4 bases respectively, with 8 bases between them. CDR3 amino acids: CASSEREFYGYTF. The CDR3 nucleotides are TGTGCCAGCAGTGAACGGGAGTTCTATGGCTACACCTTC.

The gene calls are TRBV9 and TRBJ1-2; no reliable D call. The length of the CDR3 is 13 residues. Deletions cut 1 base from V and 7 bases from J, with 11 bases between. The V gene's germline CDR1 is SGDLS and CDR2 YYNGEE. This CDR3 is CASSVRALGGYTF. The CDR3 bases are TGTGCCAGCAGCGTAAGGGCGCTCGGTGGCTACACCTTC.